These 14 T cell receptor beta chains share one sample of origin, sequenced in a study of CXCR3-negative and CXCR3-positive naive CD8 T cells. 5' RACE with UMI labels generated the TRB cDNA libraries. TCRdb reprocessed the 5' RACE reads; each CDR3 protein has one entry and no DNA is given. The ten top clones account for around 1%, within a sample of about 82,000 distinct CDR3 sequences. The sample was naive CXCR3- CD8+ T cells from blood. Specified subset: CD45RO-CCR7+CD27+CD95- naive CD8+ T cells lacking CXCR3 (TNR3-). The source of these receptors is a human donor in good health. Some clones in this sample may be carry-over from other donors' samples.

The J gene is TRBJ2-1, the V gene TRBV5-4; with no DNA, the TCRdb D assignment of TRBD2 cannot be verified. The CDR3 sequence is 15 residues long. Germline CDR1 reads SGHNT; CDR2 reads YYREEE (reference sequence). CDR3 protein: CASSPRVAGVDEQFF.

This chain uses TRBV20-1 with TRBJ1-1; TCRdb picks TRBD1, but there is no DNA to check that call. This CDR3 contains 12 residues. Germline CDR1 DFQATT, CDR2 SNEGSKA (reference sequence). The CDR3 reads CSARGQGAEAFF.

The chain is built from TRBV14 and TRBJ2-7. The CDR3 is made up of 12 amino acids. Per the germline V gene, CDR1 is SGHDN and CDR2 is FVKESK. The CDR3 region is CASSQDRPEQYF.

The chain uses TRBV24-1 and TRBJ2-2. The germline V gene has CDR1 KGHDR and CDR2 SFDVKD. The CDR3 runs to 13 residues. CDR3 protein: CATSGVNTGELFF.

This chain connects TRBV2 to TRBJ2-2; TCRdb reports TRBD2, a call that lacks DNA to check it against. The CDR3 has 14 residues. The V gene's germline CDR1 is SNHLY and CDR2 FYNNEI. CDR3 amino acids: CASSPRGRPGELFF.

CDR3: CASSQGRTGELFF. The chain joins TRBV23-1 to TRBJ2-2. TRBV23-1 is labeled an ORF, and its function is uncertain. The CDR3 runs to 13 residues.

V is TRBV6-6 and J is TRBJ2-5; TCRdb calls TRBD1, which cannot be checked without DNA. This CDR3 contains 15 residues. Looked up from germline, CDR1 is MNHNY and CDR2 is SVGAGI (reference sequence). The CDR3: CASSQGATYQETQYF.

The rearrangement uses TRBV10-3 and TRBJ2-3. This CDR3 region has 15 residues. Germline V gene sequence: CDR1 ENHRY, CDR2 SYGVKD. CDR3: CAISERTSVTDTQYF.

The rearrangement uses TRBV3-1 and TRBJ1-2; with no DNA, the TCRdb D assignment of TRBD1 cannot be verified. The CDR3 has 18 residues. CDR1 and CDR2 (germline): LGHDT, YNNKEL (reference sequence). This chain's CDR3 is CASSQDIGQDPSNYGYTF. The full variable domain, in which reference TRBV3-1 and TRBJ1-2 provide the parts outside the CDR3, is DTAVSQTPKYLVTQMGNDKSIKCEQNLGHDTMYWYKQDSKKFLKIMFSYNNKELIINETVPNRFSPKSPDKAHLNLHINSLELGDSAVYFCASSQDIGQDPSNYGYTFGSGTRLTVV.

J is TRBJ1-1 and V is TRBV10-2. Germline CDR1 WSHSY, CDR2 SAAADI. The CDR3 runs to 14 residues. CDR3 sequence: CASRGVGVGTEAFF.

This chain connects TRBV7-2 to TRBJ1-1. The germline gives CDR1 SGHTA, CDR2 FQGNSA. The CDR3 runs to 13 residues. The CDR3 here is CASSLGYGTEAFF. The whole variable domain, remainder taken from reference TRBV7-2 and TRBJ1-1, is GAGVSQSPSNKVTEKGKDVELRCDPISGHTALYWYRQSLGQGLEFLIYFQGNSAPDKSGLPSDRFSAERTGGSVSTLTIQRTQQEDSAVYLCASSLGYGTEAFFGQGTRLTVV.

The genes are TRBV3-1 and TRBJ2-1; TCRdb returns TRBD2, unconfirmable since there is no DNA. The germline V gene encodes CDR1 LGHDT and CDR2 YNNKEL (reference sequence). The CDR3 is 15 residues long. CDR3 loop: CASSQDPMAGGVRFF.

This sequence joins TRBV29-1 and TRBJ1-1; TCRdb lists TRBD1, though no DNA is available to test this call. Germline CDR1 is SQVTM and CDR2 is ANQGSEA. The CDR3 spans 16 residues. The CDR3 sequence is CSVEDLGQVMNTEAFF. Full variable domain (rest looked up from reference TRBV29-1 and TRBJ1-1): SAVISQKPSRDICQRGTSLTIQCQVDSQVTMMFWYRQQPGQSLTLIATANQGSEATYESGFVIDKFPISRPNLTFSTLTVSNMSPEDSSIYLCSVEDLGQVMNTEAFFGQGTRLTVV.

This sequence joins TRBV5-1 and TRBJ2-7; without DNA, the TCRdb call of TRBD1 cannot be checked. Germline CDR1 reads SGHRS; CDR2 reads YFSETQ. The CDR3 loop spans 14 amino acids. The CDR3 sequence: CASSLSSDTYEQYF.